A single sample is the source of the 22 T cell receptor beta chains below, sequenced in a study of T cell responses to AZD1222 COVID-19 vaccine. The data were produced by immunoSEQ multiplex PCR, yet TCRdb's version contains in-frame clones alone and is incomplete. The sample lists roughly 150,000 clones; more than 85% were seen once. The input for sequencing was peripheral blood, taken on day 0 of AZD1222 vaccination. The receptor set was obtained from an adult in good health.

This clone appeared once. V is TRBV6-2 or TRBV6-3 and J is TRBJ1-3; D is unresolved. Trimming cost V 2 bases and J 4 bases, with 21 bases left between them. CDR1 is MNHEY and CDR2 is SVGEGT in the germline V gene. The CDR3 consists of 18 residues. In DNA, the CDR3 is TGTGCCAGCAGTTACAGTGATAACCGGAGGAAGTCGGGAAACACCATATATTTT. The encoded protein is CASSYSDNRRKSGNTIYF.

The chain is built from TRBV6-4 and TRBJ2-1, with 11 nucleotides matching TRBD1. The CDR3 runs 17 residues. V lost 4 bases to trimming and J lost 1 base; unmatched junction nucleotides: 6. Per the germline V gene, CDR1 is MRHNA and CDR2 is SNTAGT. This chain's CDR3 is CASSARTGGRSYNEQFF. CDR3 DNA: TGTGCCAGCAGTGCCCGGACAGGGGGCAGGTCCTACAATGAGCAGTTCTTC.

With regard to this clone: Additional DNA sequences in this sample encode the identical CDR3. This chain links TRBV9 with TRBJ1-2, with D perhaps matching TRBD1 (5 bases). The CDR3 runs 14 residues. The germline V and J ends were trimmed by 0 bases and 3 bases, with 9 bases remaining between them. The germline gives CDR1 SGDLS, CDR2 YYNGEE. CDR3 sequence: CASSVGGGDYGYTF. The CDR3 DNA sequence: TGTGCCAGCAGCGTAGGGGGCGGAGACTATGGCTACACCTTC.

The chain uses TRBV7-3 and TRBJ2-5, with 8 nucleotides matching TRBD1. The CDR3 has 16 residues. CDR1 and CDR2 (germline): SGHTA, FQGTGA. Trimming at V came to 5 bases and at J to 1 base, leaving 9 bases not matched to a gene. CDR3 amino acids: CASSPLGQGTQETQYF. The CDR3, as DNA: TGTGCCAGCAGCCCATTAGGACAGGGCACCCAAGAGACCCAGTACTTC.

Here the CDR3 DNA reads TGCGCCAGCAGCCCCAGCGGGAGGGCCAATGAGCAGTTCTTC. It translates to CASSPSGRANEQFF. The chain recombines TRBV5-1 with TRBJ2-1; TRBD2 agrees at 10 bases. V dropped 4 bases and J dropped 6; count of bases not matched to a gene: 4. The CDR3 spans 14 residues. Germline lookup yields CDR1 SGHRS and CDR2 YFSETQ.

The rearrangement joins TRBV3-1 (or the pseudogene TRBV3-2) to TRBJ1-5; tentatively, D is TRBD1 (5 bases). CDR3 size: 13 residues. CDR1 and CDR2 from the germline V gene are LGHDT and YNNKEL (reference sequence). V gave up 3 bases and J gave up 3 bases, with 6 bases separating them. DNA of the CDR3: TGTGCCAGCAGCCAGGGGCACAATCAGCCCCAGCATTTT. Encoded protein: CASSQGHNQPQHF.

This chain uses TRBV4-1 with TRBJ1-2; D possibly corresponds to TRBD1 (6 bases). Trimming cost V 1 base and J 8 bases, with 20 bases left between them. Germline CDR1 and CDR2: MGHRA and YSYEKL. The CDR3 runs 16 residues. CDR3 coding DNA: TGCGCCAGCAGCCAAGTCCTTCGTGAGGGGGTCTACGGCTACACCTTC. Its translation is CASSQVLREGVYGYTF.

This sequence joins TRBV28 and TRBJ1-3; D might be TRBD1 (5 bases). The germline V gene encodes CDR1 MDHEN and CDR2 SYDVKM. Between the trimmed V and J ends, which lost 5 bases and 7 bases, there was a span of 18 bases. This CDR3 has 15 amino acids. The DNA of the CDR3 is TGTGCCAGCAGTGCCGAAGTTCTGAAGGGGAACACCATATATTTT. This gives the protein CASSAEVLKGNTIYF.

This sequence joins TRBV4-3 and TRBJ1-1, with D possibly TRBD1 on 5 matching bases. The CDR3 spans 16 residues. The V and J ends lost 2 bases and 5 bases respectively, with 18 bases between them. The germline V gene encodes CDR1 LGHNA and CDR2 YSLEER. CDR3 nucleotides: TGCGCCAGCAGCCAAAAGGGGATATCAGTGAGGACTGAAGCTTTCTTT. Encoded protein: CASSQKGISVRTEAFF.

The V and J genes are TRBV6-5 and TRBJ2-7; D possibly matches TRBD1 or TRBD2 (5 bases each). Germline CDR1 is MNHEY and CDR2 is SVGAGI. Trimming left V 5 bases short and J 3 bases short, with 17 bases between. This CDR3 region has 15 residues. The CDR3 here is CASSHGGGVYYEQYF. CDR3 DNA sequence: TGTGCCAGCAGTCATGGGGGTGGGGTTTACTACGAGCAGTACTTC.

This clone was observed a few times. The chain joins TRBV10-3 to TRBJ2-3; 12 bases align to TRBD1. This CDR3 has 20 amino acids. The V and J ends lost 0 bases and 1 base, in that order; junction bases with no gene match: 11. Germline V CDR1 and CDR2: ENHRY, SYGVKD. The CDR3 spells CAISESGGQGAVMRTDTQYF. The CDR3 nucleotides are TGTGCCATCAGTGAGTCGGGGGGACAGGGGGCCGTGATGCGCACAGATACGCAGTATTTT.

The rearrangement links TRBV5-1 to TRBJ1-2; a possible D gene is TRBD1 (5 bases). Germline CDR1 SGHRS, CDR2 YFSETQ. V was trimmed by 4 bases and J by 3 bases, leaving 16 bases between them. CDR3 length: 15 amino acids. This CDR3 is CASSHLAGSHYGYTF. CDR3 sequence (DNA): TGCGCCAGCAGCCATCTAGCAGGGTCTCACTATGGCTACACCTTC.

The chain is built from TRBV18 and TRBJ1-1; D is possibly TRBD1 (5 bases). The V gene lost 5 bases and the J gene lost 7 bases, with 11 bases spanning the gap. This CDR3 comprises 12 residues. Germline CDR1 KGHSH, CDR2 LQKENI. Here the CDR3 reads CASSTGGVEAFF. The CDR3 DNA follows: TGTGCCAGCTCAACCGGGGGGGTTGAAGCTTTCTTT.

The chain joins TRBV6-5 to TRBJ1-1; 8 bases agree with TRBD1. V dropped 5 bases and J dropped 4; count of bases not matched to a gene: 6. CDR1 is MNHEY, CDR2 SVGAGI, per germline. This CDR3 comprises 14 residues. The CDR3 DNA reads as TGTGCCAGCAGTACAGGGGGTTGGAGCACTGAAGCTTTCTTT. Encoded protein: CASSTGGWSTEAFF.

The chain recombines TRBV7-9 with TRBJ2-5; D assignment may be TRBD1 or TRBD2 (5 bases each). Germline V gene sequence: CDR1 SEHNR, CDR2 FQNEAQ (reference sequence). V was shortened by 3 bases and J by 5 bases, with 10 bases between the two germline ends. The CDR3 covers 13 residues. CDR3 sequence: CASSLRGPETQYF. The CDR3 coding sequence is TGTGCCAGCAGCTTGAGGGGTCCCGAGACCCAGTACTTC.

This chain links TRBV3-1 (or the pseudogene TRBV3-2) with TRBJ2-2, with 12 positions matching TRBD2. With V trimmed by 4 bases and J by 3 bases, 3 bases remained unmatched. Germline V CDR1 and CDR2: LGHDT, YNNKEL (reference sequence). The CDR3 spans 16 residues. The CDR3 loop reads CASSRASGRDTGELFF. The CDR3 DNA sequence: TGTGCCAGCAGCCGGGCTAGCGGGAGGGACACCGGGGAGCTGTTTTTT.

This clone was seen once. The chain employs TRBV4-3 and TRBJ2-7, with a possible D match to TRBD2 (5 bases). The germline V gene encodes CDR1 LGHNA and CDR2 YSLEER. There are 13 residues in the CDR3. V lost 3 bases and J 10 bases, leaving 16 bases between the germline ends. The CDR3 DNA is TGCGCCAGCAGCCAGGGTACTAGATTCCACCAGTACTTC. Protein product: CASSQGTRFHQYF.

The DNA of the CDR3 is TGTGCCAGCAGCTTAGAGCGGCGGAATGAGCAGTTCTTC. This gives the protein CASSLERRNEQFF. The rearrangement joins TRBV11-2 to TRBJ2-1; D is unclear. CDR3 length: 13 amino acids. Per the germline V gene, CDR1 is SGHAT and CDR2 is FQNNGV. The V end lost 0 bases, the J end lost 7 bases, and 7 bases lay between the germline ends.

V is TRBV19 and J is TRBJ1-6; 8 bases line up with TRBD1. CDR1 is LNHDA, CDR2 SQIVND, per germline (reference sequence). This CDR3 region has 17 residues. With 4 bases clipped from V and 8 bases from J, the junction kept 13 bases outside the gene matches. The CDR3, as DNA: TGTGCCAGTAGTAACTTACGTCGACAGGGGAGTTATTCACCCCTCCACTTT. Amino acids: CASSNLRRQGSYSPLHF.

This sequence joins TRBV25-1 and TRBJ2-3; the D is unclear. Trimming cost V 6 bases and J 8 bases, with 12 bases left between them. Per germline, CDR1 MGHDK and CDR2 SYGVNS. The CDR3 length is 12 residues. CDR3 in amino acids: CASSPRVGTQYF. The CDR3 bases are TGTGCCAGCAGCCCCCGGGTGGGTACGCAGTATTTT.

The gene calls are TRBV5-6 and TRBJ2-7; perhaps TRBD1 as D (5 bases). The CDR3 covers 13 residues. Germline CDR1 and CDR2: SGHDT and YYEEEE. Trimming pared 4 bases from V and 3 bases from J, leaving 11 bases between. CDR3 in amino acids: CASSLQDNYEQYF. The CDR3, as DNA: TGTGCCAGCAGCCTTCAGGACAACTACGAGCAGTACTTC.

The gene calls are TRBV19 and TRBJ1-6, with D perhaps TRBD1 (6 bases). The V gene's germline CDR1 is LNHDA and CDR2 SQIVND (reference sequence). The CDR3 spans 15 residues. Deletions cut 9 bases from V and 1 base from J, with 13 bases between. The DNA for the CDR3 is TGTGCCAGCATTCCGGGACATTCCTATAATTCACCCCTCCACTTT. Its protein product is CASIPGHSYNSPLHF.